A selection of T cell receptor beta chains follows, all from one sample in a study of cytomegalovirus exposure and HLA in healthy donors. The data were produced by immunoSEQ multiplex PCR, yet TCRdb's version contains in-frame clones alone and is incomplete. Found here are fewer than 200,000 clones, 80% to 90% of them singletons; the top ten hold around 2.4%. Input material: PBMCs. These receptors were collected from a woman between 18 and 30 years old in good health and CMV-seronegative. The CDR3 runs from the conserved cysteine through the conserved F or W. Each record gives: V gene, J gene, CDR3 protein.

TRBV27,TRBJ2-1,CASSSRLADSYNEQFF
TRBV29-1,TRBJ1-2,CSVEGAGAYTF
TRBV27,TRBJ2-5,CASSFRGAETQYF
TRBV29-1,TRBJ2-3,CSSSRGFADTQYF
TRBV7-9,TRBJ1-4,CASSLASGYEKLFF
TRBV2,TRBJ2-7,CASRDRPTSYEQYF
TRBV7-9,TRBJ2-2,CASSLRGSNTGELFF
TRBV6-4,TRBJ2-5,CASSDPFPGGPRNQETQYF
TRBV2,TRBJ1-2,CASSEGQRLNYGYTF
TRBV5-1,TRBJ1-4,CASTPEGLGQGSEKLFF
TRBV7-2,TRBJ2-4,CASSLLETIAGNIQYF
TRBV5-1,TRBJ1-1,CASSLEGQVGEAFF
TRBV5-1,TRBJ1-3,CASSLGPGSGNTIYF
TRBV4-3,TRBJ2-1,CASSHHLTLLRGSSYNEQFF
TRBV14,TRBJ1-2,CASSPGTGAARYGYTF
TRBV28,TRBJ2-7,CASSSSGQGRPYEQYF
TRBV13,TRBJ1-1,CASSQGVSNTEAFF
TRBV30,TRBJ2-7,CAWSNGYEQYF
TRBV5-1,TRBJ1-2,CASRQETVANYGYTF
TRBV5-5,TRBJ1-5,CASSLTGTVNQPQHF
TRBV5-1,TRBJ2-7,CASSLPGVSYEQYF
TRBV7-9,TRBJ2-7,CASSPYQGIGEQYF
TRBV4-1,TRBJ1-1,CASSQTQREAFF
TRBV5-1,TRBJ1-1,CASSVAGETIAEAFF
TRBV18,TRBJ1-4,CASSDGNEKLFF
TRBV7-8,TRBJ1-6,CASSLGQGGLGPLHF
TRBV7-2,TRBJ2-7,CASSPGLANEQYF
TRBV15,TRBJ2-7,CATSAGQDYEQYF
TRBV9,TRBJ2-1,CASSVDGGRYNEQFF